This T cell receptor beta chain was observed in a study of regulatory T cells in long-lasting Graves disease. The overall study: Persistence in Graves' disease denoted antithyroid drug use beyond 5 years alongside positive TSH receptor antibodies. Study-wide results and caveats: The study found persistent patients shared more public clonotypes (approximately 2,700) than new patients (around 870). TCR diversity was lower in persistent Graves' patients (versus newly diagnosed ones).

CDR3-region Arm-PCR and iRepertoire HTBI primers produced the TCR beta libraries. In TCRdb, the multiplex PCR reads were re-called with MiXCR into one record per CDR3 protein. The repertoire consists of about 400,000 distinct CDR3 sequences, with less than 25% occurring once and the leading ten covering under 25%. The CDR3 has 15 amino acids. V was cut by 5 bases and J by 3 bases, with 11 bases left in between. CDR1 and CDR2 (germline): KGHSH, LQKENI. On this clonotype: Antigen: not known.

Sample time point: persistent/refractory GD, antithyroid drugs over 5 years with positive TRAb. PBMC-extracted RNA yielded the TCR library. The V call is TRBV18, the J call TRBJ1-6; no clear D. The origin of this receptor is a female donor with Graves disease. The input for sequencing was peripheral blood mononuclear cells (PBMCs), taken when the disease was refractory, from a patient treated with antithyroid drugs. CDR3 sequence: CASSSYSHYNSPLHF. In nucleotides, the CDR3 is TGTGCCAGCTCATCTTACAGCCACTATAATTCACCCCTCCACTTT.